A single sample gave rise to the 28 T cell receptor beta chains below, sequenced in a study of blood T cell repertoires in COVID-19. The method was immunoSEQ multiplex PCR; TCRdb's version includes in-frame clones alone and lacks a portion of them. The sample includes almost 250,000 clones, around 87% of them seen just once. What was sequenced was PBMCs or T cells enriched from blood (not recorded which). These receptors all come from a woman aged 50 to 60 who had recovered from COVID-19.

The chain carries TRBV3-1 (or the pseudogene TRBV3-2) and TRBJ1-2, with 9 bases matching TRBD1. CDR3 length: 15 amino acids. V trimming: 2 bases; J trimming: 2 bases; junction bases outside the gene matches: 3. Germline CDR1 reads LGHDT; CDR2 reads YNNKEL (reference sequence). The CDR3 spells CASSQPGTGNYGYTF. The DNA of the CDR3 is TGTGCCAGCAGCCAACCCGGGACAGGGAACTATGGCTACACCTTC.

This clone was recorded only once. The V gene is TRBV5-4, the J gene TRBJ1-5; 7 bases map to TRBD1. Trimming took 4 bases from V and 5 from J; bases not matched to a gene: 6. Looked up from germline, CDR1 is SGHNT and CDR2 is YYREEE (reference sequence). The CDR3 sequence is 14 residues long. CDR3 sequence: CASSRDREDQPQHF. CDR3 sequence (DNA): TGTGCCAGCAGCCGAGACAGGGAAGATCAGCCCCAGCATTTT.

The genes are TRBV5-4 and TRBJ2-3, with D perhaps TRBD2 (6 bases). The V gene's germline CDR1 is SGHNT and CDR2 YYREEE (reference sequence). CDR3 length: 15 amino acids. Trimming cost V 5 bases and J 0 bases, with 13 bases left between them. CDR3 nucleotides: TGTGCCAGCAGGGGAGGTGACACAAGCACAGATACGCAGTATTTT. It encodes CASRGGDTSTDTQYF.

V gene TRBV6-1 combines with J gene TRBJ2-5; D ambiguous. The length of the CDR3 is 16 residues. From germline, CDR1 is MNHNS and CDR2 SASEGT. V was shortened by 0 bases and J by 6 bases, with 17 bases between the two germline ends. CDR3 bases: TGTGCCAGCAGTGAAGCGCTGGCAGACTGGGTAAAGACCCAGTACTTC. Translation: CASSEALADWVKTQYF.

The chain recombines TRBV7-9 with TRBJ2-7; 9 bases agree with TRBD2. CDR3 length: 13 residues. V gave up 6 bases and J gave up 0 bases; unmatched junction bases: 0. CDR1 is SEHNR and CDR2 is FQNEAQ in the germline V gene (reference sequence). The CDR3 bases are TGTGCCAGCAGTAGCGGGAGCTCCTACGAGCAGTACTTC. Translating it yields CASSSGSSYEQYF.

As concerns this clone: At the DNA level, this CDR3 is encoded by other sequences in the same sample as well. This chain joins TRBV18 and TRBJ2-1; 8 nucleotides agree with TRBD1. Germline CDR1 KGHSH, CDR2 LQKENI. After removal of 6 bases from V and 4 bases from J, the junction contained 5 bases not matched to a gene. The CDR3 extends over 14 amino acids. CDR3 loop: CASSPGTGYNEQFF. As DNA, the CDR3 is TGTGCCAGCTCCCCCGGGACAGGATACAATGAGCAGTTCTTC.

The J gene is TRBJ2-2, the V gene TRBV5-1; D ambiguous. Germline CDR1 SGHRS, CDR2 YFSETQ. V lost 0 bases to trimming and J lost 4 bases, with 19 bases between them. The CDR3 has 18 residues. The CDR3 spells CASSLAGSRTLGTGELFF. DNA for the CDR3: TGCGCCAGCAGCTTGGCAGGTTCAAGAACGCTGGGCACCGGGGAGCTGTTTTTT.

The CDR3 coding sequence is TGTGCCAGCAGCCATTCCACTAATAGGGGAGGCTTTGGAATTTCACCCCTCCACTTT. This gives the protein CASSHSTNRGGFGISPLHF. This sequence joins TRBV3-1 (or the pseudogene TRBV3-2) and TRBJ1-6; D perhaps matches TRBD1 (5 bases). The germline CDR1 and CDR2 sequences are LGHDT and YNNKEL (reference sequence). This CDR3 region has 19 residues. Trimming cost V 3 bases and J 9 bases, with 27 bases left between them.

The chain couples TRBV7-2 to TRBJ2-1, with 14 positions matching TRBD2. There are 16 residues in the CDR3. V was clipped by 8 bases and J by 8 bases; unmatched bases: 11. Germline values: CDR1 SGHTA, CDR2 FQGNSA. CDR3: CASRAWGLAGADEQFF. The CDR3 bases are TGTGCCAGCCGCGCATGGGGACTAGCGGGAGCGGATGAGCAGTTCTTC.

The chain recombines TRBV28 with TRBJ2-7; 12 nucleotides line up with TRBD1. Germline V gene lookup returns CDR1 MDHEN and CDR2 SYDVKM. The CDR3 contains 14 residues. With V trimmed by 8 bases and J by 4 bases, 6 bases remained unmatched. The CDR3 DNA sequence: TGTGCCAGCTTGGGGACAGGGGGCGGTTACGAGCAGTACTTC. This sequence encodes CASLGTGGGYEQYF.

The rearrangement links TRBV5-1 to TRBJ2-2, with D possibly TRBD2 on 5 matching bases. Germline CDR1 is SGHRS and CDR2 is YFSETQ. V lost 4 bases and J 0 bases, leaving 13 bases between the germline ends. CDR3 size: 16 residues. CDR3 sequence reads: CASSRRAGTNTGELFF. CDR3 bases: TGCGCCAGCAGCCGTCGTGCGGGCACGAACACCGGGGAGCTGTTTTTT.

The CDR3 loop reads CASSFGGGDYEQYF. CDR3 DNA sequence: TGTGCCAGCAGTTTCGGTGGGGGGGACTACGAGCAGTACTTC. V is TRBV27 and J is TRBJ2-7, with 7 positions matching TRBD2. Germline V gives CDR1 MNHEY, CDR2 SMNVEV (reference sequence). V trimming: 3 bases; J trimming: 3 bases; junction bases outside the gene matches: 5. The CDR3 has 14 residues.

The chain combines TRBV5-1 with TRBJ1-2, with a weak D call TRBD1 (5 bases). The germline V and J ends were trimmed by 0 bases and 8 bases, with 14 bases remaining between them. The CDR3 contains 14 residues. CDR1 is SGHRS, CDR2 YFSETQ, per germline. CDR3: CASSLGSGQGGYTF. CDR3 in DNA: TGCGCCAGCAGCTTGGGGTCAGGGCAGGGAGGCTACACCTTC.

V is TRBV7-2 and J is TRBJ2-7, with D maybe TRBD1 (5 bases). Trimming took 5 bases from V and 3 from J, leaving 14 bases between them. CDR3 length: 14 residues. Per germline, CDR1 SGHTA and CDR2 FQGNSA. CDR3 region: CASSTRQNYYEQYF. Written as DNA, the CDR3 is TGTGCCAGCAGCACACGACAGAACTACTACGAGCAGTACTTC.

The chain links TRBV11-2 to TRBJ2-1; 8 bases are a match to TRBD1. V shed 4 bases and J 5 bases; nucleotides not matched to a gene: 7. Germline lookup yields CDR1 SGHAT and CDR2 FQNNGV. CDR3 length: 15 amino acids. The CDR3 region has the DNA TGTGCCAGCAGCTCCTGGCAGGGGGCGGACAATGAGCAGTTCTTC. Its protein product is CASSSWQGADNEQFF.

The chain links TRBV5-1 to TRBJ1-2; D gene ambiguous. CDR1 is SGHRS and CDR2 is YFSETQ in the germline V gene. This CDR3 comprises 14 residues. V was cut by 2 bases and J by 2 bases, with 10 bases left in between. The DNA of the CDR3 is TGCGCCAGCAGCTTCCGGGAGTGGAACTATGGCTACACCTTC. Translation gives CASSFREWNYGYTF. The full variable domain, with the rest looked up from reference TRBV5-1 and TRBJ1-2, is KAGVTQTPRYLIKTRGQQVTLSCSPISGHRSVSWYQQTPGQGLQFLFEYFSETQRNKGNFPGRFSGRQFSNSRSEMNVSTLELGDSALYLCASSFREWNYGYTFGSGTRLTVV.

This chain uses TRBV4-2 with TRBJ2-7, with TRBD2 matching 7 bases. The CDR3 is 16 residues long. In germline, CDR1 is LGHNA, CDR2 YNFKEQ. V gave up 2 bases and J gave up 4 bases; unmatched junction bases: 11. The CDR3: CASSQRASGEIYEQYF. CDR3 DNA sequence: TGTGCCAGCAGCCAACGGGCTAGCGGAGAAATTTACGAGCAGTACTTC.

This clone was picked up a small number of times. This chain's CDR3 is CASSKTGGRTEAFF. The DNA for the CDR3 is TGTGCCAGCAGTAAAACAGGGGGAAGGACTGAAGCTTTCTTT. This chain links TRBV6-2 or TRBV6-3 with TRBJ1-1, with 8 bases aligning to TRBD1. Germline V CDR1 and CDR2: MNHEY, SVGEGT. V dropped 5 bases and J dropped 5; count of bases not matched to a gene: 7. CDR3 length equals 14 residues.

The CDR3 nucleotides are TGTGCCAGCAGCTTAGAACGACTAGCGGGGGGGACCCAGTACTTC. It translates to CASSLERLAGGTQYF. This chain links TRBV11-2 with TRBJ2-5; 13 bases are shared with TRBD2. The length of the CDR3 is 15 residues. CDR1 and CDR2 (germline): SGHAT, FQNNGV. The junction had 2 bases not matched to a gene; V was cut back by 0 bases and J by 7 bases.

The chain joins TRBV5-4 to TRBJ2-1, with TRBD2 matching 7 bases. The CDR3 covers 15 residues. Germline V gene sequence: CDR1 SGHNT, CDR2 YYREEE (reference sequence). J was trimmed by 0 bases and V by 0 bases; bases with no gene match: 0. CDR3 residues: CASSLGTSSYNEQFF. The CDR3 bases are TGTGCCAGCAGCTTGGGGACTAGCTCCTACAATGAGCAGTTCTTC.

This clone has ten or more counts. The chain employs TRBV7-9 and TRBJ1-1; TRBD1 matches 7 bases. J lost 8 bases, V lost 5 bases, and 2 bases had no gene match. Germline CDR1 reads SEHNR; CDR2 reads FQNEAQ (reference sequence). The CDR3 sequence is 11 residues long. DNA of the CDR3: TGTGCCAGCAGCCGACAGGGAGAAGCTTTCTTT. Translation gives CASSRQGEAFF. Full variable domain (remainder filled in from reference TRBV7-9 and TRBJ1-1): DTGVSQNPRHKITKRGQNVTFRCDPISEHNRLYWYRQTLGQGPEFLTYFQNEAQLEKSRLLSDRFSAERPKGSFSTLEIQRTEQGDSAMYLCASSRQGEAFFGQGTRLTVV.

The chain has TRBV28 and TRBJ2-2, with 7 bases aligning to TRBD1. The CDR3 has 15 amino acids. Trimming took 10 bases from V and 5 from J; bases not matched to a gene: 13. Germline V gene data show CDR1 as MDHEN and CDR2 as SYDVKM. The CDR3 here is CATTVTGMVTGELFF. For the CDR3, the DNA is TGTGCCACCACGGTGACAGGGATGGTTACCGGGGAGCTGTTTTTT.

The chain is built from TRBV3-1 (or the pseudogene TRBV3-2) and TRBJ2-1; D gene unclear. From germline, CDR1 is LGHDT and CDR2 YNNKEL (reference sequence). The CDR3 length is 14 residues. The V end was cut by 0 bases, the J end by 5 bases, with 8 bases between. Here the CDR3 reads CASSQDWAHNEQFF. DNA of the CDR3: TGTGCCAGCAGCCAAGACTGGGCTCACAATGAGCAGTTCTTC.

The V call is TRBV7-2, the J call TRBJ1-3; a possible D gene is TRBD1 (6 bases). Trimming took 2 bases from V and 0 from J, leaving 8 bases between them. The germline V gene encodes CDR1 SGHTA and CDR2 FQGNSA. This CDR3 spans 15 amino acids. In DNA, the CDR3 is TGTGCCAGCAGCTTAAGGGGGATCTCTGGAAACACCATATATTTT. It encodes CASSLRGISGNTIYF.

V is TRBV10-3 and J is TRBJ1-1, with a weak D call TRBD1 (5 bases). CDR1 and CDR2 from the germline V gene are ENHRY and SYGVKD. V lost 11 bases and J 0 bases, leaving 13 bases between the germline ends. The CDR3 consists of 13 residues. CDR3 DNA sequence: TGTGCCCTTCGACAGAACGTGAACACTGAAGCTTTCTTT. Translation: CALRQNVNTEAFF.

The chain employs TRBV28 and TRBJ2-7; 7 nucleotides match TRBD2. Germline V CDR1 and CDR2: MDHEN, SYDVKM. V lost 2 bases, J lost 3 bases, and 7 bases stayed unmatched. CDR3 length: 15 amino acids. The CDR3 bases are TGTGCCAGCAGTTTAGCTAGCGGCGGCGTCTACGAGCAGTACTTC. Translated, it gives CASSLASGGVYEQYF.

The CDR3 sequence: CASSLGTSGGTTDTQYF. The CDR3, as DNA: TGTGCCAGCAGCCTCGGAACGAGCGGGGGGACCACAGATACGCAGTATTTT. The chain links TRBV7-9 to TRBJ2-3; 9 positions match TRBD2. Germline lookup yields CDR1 SEHNR and CDR2 FQNEAQ (reference sequence). V was clipped by 5 bases and J by 2 bases; unmatched bases: 11. The CDR3 contains 17 residues.

The chain couples TRBV28 to TRBJ1-1, with D possibly being TRBD1 (5 bases). V gave up 7 bases and J gave up 5 bases, with 14 bases separating them. The CDR3 loop spans 13 amino acids. CDR1 and CDR2 from the germline V gene are MDHEN and SYDVKM. CDR3 coding DNA: TGTGCCAGCATTCCGGGGGGGTCTACTGAAGCTTTCTTT. This sequence encodes CASIPGGSTEAFF.